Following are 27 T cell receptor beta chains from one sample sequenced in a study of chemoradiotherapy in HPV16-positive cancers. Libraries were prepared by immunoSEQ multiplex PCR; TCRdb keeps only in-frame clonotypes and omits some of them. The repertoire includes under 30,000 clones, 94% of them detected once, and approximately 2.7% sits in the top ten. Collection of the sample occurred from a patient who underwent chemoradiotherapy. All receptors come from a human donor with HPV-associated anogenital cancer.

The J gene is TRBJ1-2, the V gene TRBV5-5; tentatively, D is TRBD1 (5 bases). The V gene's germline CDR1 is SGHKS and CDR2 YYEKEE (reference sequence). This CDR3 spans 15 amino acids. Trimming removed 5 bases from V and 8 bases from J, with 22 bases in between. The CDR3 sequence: CASSSRIGGIRGYTF. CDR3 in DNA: TGTGCCAGCAGTTCTAGGATCGGGGGAATTAGGGGCTACACCTTC.

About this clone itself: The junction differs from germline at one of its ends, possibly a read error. The DNA for the CDR3 is TGCGCCAGCAGCTTTTGGACCCAAGGGACCCAGTACTTC. As protein: CASSFWTQGTQYF. The chain recombines TRBV5-1 with TRBJ2-5; D remains ambiguous. CDR1 SGHRS and CDR2 YFSETQ come from the germline V gene. There are 13 residues in the CDR3. Supplemented by reference TRBV5-1 and TRBJ2-5, the full variable domain reads KAGVTQTPRYLIKTRGQQVTLSCSPISGHRSVSWYQQTPGQGLQFLFEYFSETQRNKGNFPGRFSGRQFSNSRSEMNVSTLELGDSALYLCASSFWTQGTQYFGPGTRLLVL.

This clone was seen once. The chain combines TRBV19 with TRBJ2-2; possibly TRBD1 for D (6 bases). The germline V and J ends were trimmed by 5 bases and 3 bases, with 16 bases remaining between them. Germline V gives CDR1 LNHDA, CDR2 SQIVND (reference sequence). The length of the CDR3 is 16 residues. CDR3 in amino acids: CASSPLGQGYTGELFF. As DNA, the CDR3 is TGTGCCAGTAGTCCCCTAGGGCAGGGGTACACCGGGGAGCTGTTTTTT.

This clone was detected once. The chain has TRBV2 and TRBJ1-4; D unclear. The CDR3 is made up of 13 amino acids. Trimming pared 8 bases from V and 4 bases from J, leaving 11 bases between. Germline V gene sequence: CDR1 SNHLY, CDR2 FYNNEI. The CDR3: CASLSSSNEKLFF. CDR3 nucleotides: TGTGCCAGCCTCTCGTCCAGTAATGAAAAACTGTTTTTT.

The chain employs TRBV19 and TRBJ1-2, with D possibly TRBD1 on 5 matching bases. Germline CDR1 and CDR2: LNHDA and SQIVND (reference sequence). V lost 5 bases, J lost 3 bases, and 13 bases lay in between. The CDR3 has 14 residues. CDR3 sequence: CASSAGLHDYGYTF. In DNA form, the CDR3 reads TGTGCCAGTAGTGCAGGGCTGCATGACTATGGCTACACCTTC.

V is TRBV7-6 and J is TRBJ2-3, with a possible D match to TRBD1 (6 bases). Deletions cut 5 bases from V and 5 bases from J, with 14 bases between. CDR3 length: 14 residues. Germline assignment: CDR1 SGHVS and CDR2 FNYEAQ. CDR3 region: CASSLGNREDTQYF. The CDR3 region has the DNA TGTGCCAGCAGCCTAGGAAACAGGGAAGATACGCAGTATTTT.

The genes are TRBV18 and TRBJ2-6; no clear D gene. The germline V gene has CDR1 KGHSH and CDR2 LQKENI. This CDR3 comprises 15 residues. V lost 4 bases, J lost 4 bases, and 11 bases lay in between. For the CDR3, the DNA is TGTGCCAGCTCACTTATAGCTTCGGGGGCCAACGTCCTGACTTTC. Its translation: CASSLIASGANVLTF.

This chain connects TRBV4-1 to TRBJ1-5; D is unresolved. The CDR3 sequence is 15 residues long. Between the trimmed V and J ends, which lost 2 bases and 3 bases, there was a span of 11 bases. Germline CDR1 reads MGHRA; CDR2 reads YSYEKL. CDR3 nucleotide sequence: TGCGCCAGCAGCCAAATCGGTCAGAACAATCAGCCCCAGCATTTT. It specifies CASSQIGQNNQPQHF.

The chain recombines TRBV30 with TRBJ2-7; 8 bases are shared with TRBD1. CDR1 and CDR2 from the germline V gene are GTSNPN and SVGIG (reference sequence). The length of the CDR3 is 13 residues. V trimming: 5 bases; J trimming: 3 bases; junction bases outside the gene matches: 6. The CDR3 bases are TGTGCCTGGTCACCGGGACAGGACTACGAGCAGTACTTC. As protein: CAWSPGQDYEQYF.

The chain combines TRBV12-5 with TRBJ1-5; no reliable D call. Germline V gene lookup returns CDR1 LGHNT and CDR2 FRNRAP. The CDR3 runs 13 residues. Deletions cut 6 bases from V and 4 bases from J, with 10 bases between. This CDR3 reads CASGLDGNQPQHF. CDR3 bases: TGTGCTAGTGGCCTGGACGGGAATCAGCCCCAGCATTTT.

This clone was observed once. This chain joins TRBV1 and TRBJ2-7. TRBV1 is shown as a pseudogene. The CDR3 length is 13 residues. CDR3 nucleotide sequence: TGCACCAGCAGCCAAGGGACCGGGTCCGAGCAGTACTTC. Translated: CTSSQGTGSEQYF.

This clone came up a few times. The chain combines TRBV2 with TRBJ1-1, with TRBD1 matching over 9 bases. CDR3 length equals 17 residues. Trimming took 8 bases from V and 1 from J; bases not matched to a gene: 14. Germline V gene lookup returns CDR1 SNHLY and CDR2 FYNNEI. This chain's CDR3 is CASQWGIQTGGNTEAFF. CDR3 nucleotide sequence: TGTGCCAGCCAGTGGGGGATACAGACAGGGGGGAACACTGAAGCTTTCTTT. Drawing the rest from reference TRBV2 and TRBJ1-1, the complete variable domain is EPEVTQTPSHQVTQMGQEVILRCVPISNHLYFYWYRQILGQKVEFLVSFYNNEISEKSEIFDDQFSVERPDGSNFTLKIRSTKLEDSAMYFCASQWGIQTGGNTEAFFGQGTRLTVV.

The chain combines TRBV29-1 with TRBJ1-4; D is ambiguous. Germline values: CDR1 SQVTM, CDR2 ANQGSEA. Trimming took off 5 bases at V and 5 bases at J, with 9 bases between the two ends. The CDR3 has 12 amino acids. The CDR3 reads CSVRRGNEKLFF. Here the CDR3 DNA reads TGCAGCGTTCGACGGGGAAATGAAAAACTGTTTTTT. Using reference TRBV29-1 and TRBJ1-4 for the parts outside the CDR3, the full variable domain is SAVISQKPSRDICQRGTSLTIQCQVDSQVTMMFWYRQQPGQSLTLIATANQGSEATYESGFVIDKFPISRPNLTFSTLTVSNMSPEDSSIYLCSVRRGNEKLFFGSGTQLSVL.

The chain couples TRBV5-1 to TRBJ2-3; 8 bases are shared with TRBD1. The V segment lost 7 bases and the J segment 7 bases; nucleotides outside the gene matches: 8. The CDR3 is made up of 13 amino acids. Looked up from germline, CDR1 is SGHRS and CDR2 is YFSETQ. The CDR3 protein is CASGGQAPNTQYF. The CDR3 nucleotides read TGCGCCAGCGGGGGACAGGCCCCGAATACGCAGTATTTT. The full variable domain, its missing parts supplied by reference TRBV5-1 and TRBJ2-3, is KAGVTQTPRYLIKTRGQQVTLSCSPISGHRSVSWYQQTPGQGLQFLFEYFSETQRNKGNFPGRFSGRQFSNSRSEMNVSTLELGDSALYLCASGGQAPNTQYFGPGTRLTVL.

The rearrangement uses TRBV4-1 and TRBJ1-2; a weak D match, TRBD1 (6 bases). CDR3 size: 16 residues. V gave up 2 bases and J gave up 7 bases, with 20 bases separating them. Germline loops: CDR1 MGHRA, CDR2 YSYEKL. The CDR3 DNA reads TGCGCCAGCAGCCAAAAACTTCAGTCAGGGGCAAGTGGCTACACCTTC. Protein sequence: CASSQKLQSGASGYTF.

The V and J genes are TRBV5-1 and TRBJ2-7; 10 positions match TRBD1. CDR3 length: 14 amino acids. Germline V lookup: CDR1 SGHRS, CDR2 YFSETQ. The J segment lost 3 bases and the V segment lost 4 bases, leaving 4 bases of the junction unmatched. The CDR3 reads CASSPGQGGYEQYF. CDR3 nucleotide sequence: TGCGCCAGCAGCCCAGGACAGGGGGGCTACGAGCAGTACTTC.

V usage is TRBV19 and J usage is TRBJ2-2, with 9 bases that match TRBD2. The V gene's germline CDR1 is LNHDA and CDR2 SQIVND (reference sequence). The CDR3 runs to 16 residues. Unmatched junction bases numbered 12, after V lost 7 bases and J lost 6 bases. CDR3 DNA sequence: TGTGCCAGTACCCATCGGGCGGGAGGGCCTGCCGGGGAGCTGTTTTTT. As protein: CASTHRAGGPAGELFF.

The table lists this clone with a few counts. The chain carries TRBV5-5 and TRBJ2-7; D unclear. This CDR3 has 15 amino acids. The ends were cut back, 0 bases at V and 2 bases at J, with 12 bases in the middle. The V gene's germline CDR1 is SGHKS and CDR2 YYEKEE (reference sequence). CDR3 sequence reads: CASSLATGITYEQYF. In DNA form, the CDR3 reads TGTGCCAGCAGCTTGGCCACGGGTATCACCTACGAGCAGTACTTC.

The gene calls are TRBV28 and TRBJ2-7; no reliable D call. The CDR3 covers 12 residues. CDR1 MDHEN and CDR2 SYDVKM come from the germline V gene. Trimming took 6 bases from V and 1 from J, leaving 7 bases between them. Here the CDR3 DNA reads TGTGCCAGCAGGTCGGCTTCCTACGAGCAGTACTTC. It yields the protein CASRSASYEQYF.

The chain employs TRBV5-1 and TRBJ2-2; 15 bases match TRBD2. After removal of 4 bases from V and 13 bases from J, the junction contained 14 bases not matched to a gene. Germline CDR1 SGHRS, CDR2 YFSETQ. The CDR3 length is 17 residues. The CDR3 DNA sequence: TGCGCCAGCAGCCCGCAGGATGGTGCGGGACTAGCGGGAGGGCTGTTTTTT. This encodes CASSPQDGAGLAGGLFF.

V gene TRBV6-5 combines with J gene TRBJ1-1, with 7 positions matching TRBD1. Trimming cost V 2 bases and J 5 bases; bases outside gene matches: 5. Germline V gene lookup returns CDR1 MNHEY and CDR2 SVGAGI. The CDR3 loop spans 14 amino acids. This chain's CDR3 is CASSYKTGRTEAFF. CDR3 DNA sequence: TGTGCCAGCAGTTACAAGACAGGGCGAACTGAAGCTTTCTTT.

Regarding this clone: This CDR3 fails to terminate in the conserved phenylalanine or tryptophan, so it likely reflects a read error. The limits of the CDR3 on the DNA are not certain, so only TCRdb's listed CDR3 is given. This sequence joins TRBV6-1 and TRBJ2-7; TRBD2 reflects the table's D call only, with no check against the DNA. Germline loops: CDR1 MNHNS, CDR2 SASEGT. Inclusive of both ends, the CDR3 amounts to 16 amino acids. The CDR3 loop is CASSEYGTGVQSFSPL.

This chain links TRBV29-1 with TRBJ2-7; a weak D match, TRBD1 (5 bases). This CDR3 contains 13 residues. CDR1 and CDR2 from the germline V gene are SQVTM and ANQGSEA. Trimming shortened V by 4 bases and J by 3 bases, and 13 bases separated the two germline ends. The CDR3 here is CSVGVGAGYEQYF. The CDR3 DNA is TGCAGCGTTGGAGTAGGGGCCGGCTACGAGCAGTACTTC.

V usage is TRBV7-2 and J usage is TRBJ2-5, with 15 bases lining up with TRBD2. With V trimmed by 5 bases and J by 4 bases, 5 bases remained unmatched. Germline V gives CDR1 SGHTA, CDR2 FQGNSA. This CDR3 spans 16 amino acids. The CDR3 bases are TGTGCCAGCAGCCCCGGACTAGCGGGGGGGTTAGAGACCCAGTACTTC. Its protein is CASSPGLAGGLETQYF.

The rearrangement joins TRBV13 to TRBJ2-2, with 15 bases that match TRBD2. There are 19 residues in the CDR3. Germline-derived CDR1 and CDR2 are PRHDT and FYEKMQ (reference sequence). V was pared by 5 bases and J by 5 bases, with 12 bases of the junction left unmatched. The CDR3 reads CASSPGLAGGPRRTGELFF. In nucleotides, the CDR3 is TGTGCCAGCAGCCCCGGACTAGCGGGAGGGCCTAGGAGGACCGGGGAGCTGTTTTTT.

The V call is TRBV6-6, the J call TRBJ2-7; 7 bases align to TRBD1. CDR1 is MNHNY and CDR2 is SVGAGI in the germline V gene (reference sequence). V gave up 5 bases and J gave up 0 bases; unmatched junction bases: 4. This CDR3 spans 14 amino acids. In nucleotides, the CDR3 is TGTGCCAGCAGTAAGGGACAGAGCTCCTACGAGCAGTACTTC. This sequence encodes CASSKGQSSYEQYF.

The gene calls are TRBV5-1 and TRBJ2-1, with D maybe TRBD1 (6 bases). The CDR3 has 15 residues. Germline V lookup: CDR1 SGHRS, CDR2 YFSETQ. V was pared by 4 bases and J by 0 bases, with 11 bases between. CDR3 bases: TGCGCCAGCAGCGATCAGGGGAGCTCCTACAATGAGCAGTTCTTC. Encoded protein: CASSDQGSSYNEQFF.